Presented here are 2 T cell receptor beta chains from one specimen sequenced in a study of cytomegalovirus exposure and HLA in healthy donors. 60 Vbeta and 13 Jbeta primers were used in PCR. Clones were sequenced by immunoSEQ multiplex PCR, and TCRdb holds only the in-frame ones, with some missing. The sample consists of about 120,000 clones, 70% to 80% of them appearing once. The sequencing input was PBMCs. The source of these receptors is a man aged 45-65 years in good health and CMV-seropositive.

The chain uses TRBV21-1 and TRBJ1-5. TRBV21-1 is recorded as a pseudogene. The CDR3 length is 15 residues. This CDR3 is CASSKLWRENQPQHF. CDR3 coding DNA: TGTGCCAGCAGCAAACTATGGAGGGAGAATCAGCCCCAGCATTTT.

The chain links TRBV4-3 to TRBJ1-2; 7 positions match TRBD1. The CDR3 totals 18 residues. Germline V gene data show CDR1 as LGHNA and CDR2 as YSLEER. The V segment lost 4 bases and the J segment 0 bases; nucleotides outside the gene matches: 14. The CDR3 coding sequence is TGCGCCAGCAGCCCTATAACAGGGGCCAGGGTTTCTAACTATGGCTACACCTTC. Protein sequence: CASSPITGARVSNYGYTF.